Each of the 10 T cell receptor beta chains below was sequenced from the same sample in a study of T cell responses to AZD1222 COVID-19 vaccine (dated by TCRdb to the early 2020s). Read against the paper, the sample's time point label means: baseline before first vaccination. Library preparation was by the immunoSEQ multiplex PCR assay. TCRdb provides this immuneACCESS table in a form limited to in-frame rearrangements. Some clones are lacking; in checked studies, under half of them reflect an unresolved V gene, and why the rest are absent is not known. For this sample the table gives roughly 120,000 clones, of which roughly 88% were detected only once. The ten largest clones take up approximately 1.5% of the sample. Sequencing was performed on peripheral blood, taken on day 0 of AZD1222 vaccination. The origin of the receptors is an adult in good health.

CDR3 region: CAWSPGTYSNQPQHF. DNA for the CDR3: TGTGCCTGGAGCCCCGGGACCTATAGCAATCAGCCCCAGCATTTT. The chain links TRBV30 to TRBJ1-5, with a tentative D call TRBD1 (5 bases). Germline V lookup: CDR1 GTSNPN, CDR2 SVGIG (reference sequence). CDR3 length equals 15 residues. Trimming shortened V by 3 bases and J by 0 bases, and 12 bases separated the two germline ends.

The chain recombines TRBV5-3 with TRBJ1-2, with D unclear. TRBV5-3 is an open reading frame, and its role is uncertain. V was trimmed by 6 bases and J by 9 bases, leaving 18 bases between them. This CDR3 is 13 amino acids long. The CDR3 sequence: CARTLRHLVCYTF. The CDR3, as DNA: TGTGCCAGAACCCTCCGGCATTTGGTATGCTACACCTTC.

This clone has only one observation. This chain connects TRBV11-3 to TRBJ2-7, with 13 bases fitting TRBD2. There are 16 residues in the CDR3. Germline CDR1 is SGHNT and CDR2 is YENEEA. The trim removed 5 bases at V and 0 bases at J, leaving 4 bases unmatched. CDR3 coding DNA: TGTGCCAGCAGCCCCCGGACTAGCGGGGGCTCCTACGAGCAGTACTTC. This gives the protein CASSPRTSGGSYEQYF.

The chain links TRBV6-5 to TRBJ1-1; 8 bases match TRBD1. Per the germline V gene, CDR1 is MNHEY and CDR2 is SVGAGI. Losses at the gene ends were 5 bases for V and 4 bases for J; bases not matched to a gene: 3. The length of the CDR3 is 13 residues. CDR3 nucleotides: TGTGCCAGCAGTCCCGGACAGGGCACTGAAGCTTTCTTT. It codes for CASSPGQGTEAFF.

CDR3: CASSLELWAFF. In DNA form, the CDR3 reads TGTGCCAGCAGCCTGGAGCTGTGGGCTTTCTTT. The chain carries TRBV2 and TRBJ1-1; no definite D call. Germline CDR1 SNHLY, CDR2 FYNNEI. Between the trimmed V and J ends, which lost 6 bases and 11 bases, there was a span of 13 bases. CDR3 length: 11 amino acids.

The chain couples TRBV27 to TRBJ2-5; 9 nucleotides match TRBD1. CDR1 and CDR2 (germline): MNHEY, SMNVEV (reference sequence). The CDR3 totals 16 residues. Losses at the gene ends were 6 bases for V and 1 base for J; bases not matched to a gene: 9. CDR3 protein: CASSRYPGQGQETQYF. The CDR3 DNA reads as TGTGCCAGCAGCCGTTATCCGGGACAGGGCCAAGAGACCCAGTACTTC.

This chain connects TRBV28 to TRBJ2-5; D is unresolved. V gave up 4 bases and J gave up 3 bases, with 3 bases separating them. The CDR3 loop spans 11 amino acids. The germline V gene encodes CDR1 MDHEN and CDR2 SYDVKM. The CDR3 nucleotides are TGTGCCAGCAGTTCTAAAGAGACCCAGTACTTC. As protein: CASSSKETQYF.

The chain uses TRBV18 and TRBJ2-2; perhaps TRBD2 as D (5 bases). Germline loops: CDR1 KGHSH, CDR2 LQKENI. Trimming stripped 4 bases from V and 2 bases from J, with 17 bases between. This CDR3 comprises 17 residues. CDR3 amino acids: CASSLERAEINTGELFF. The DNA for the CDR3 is TGTGCCAGCTCACTAGAGAGGGCGGAAATCAACACCGGGGAGCTGTTTTTT.

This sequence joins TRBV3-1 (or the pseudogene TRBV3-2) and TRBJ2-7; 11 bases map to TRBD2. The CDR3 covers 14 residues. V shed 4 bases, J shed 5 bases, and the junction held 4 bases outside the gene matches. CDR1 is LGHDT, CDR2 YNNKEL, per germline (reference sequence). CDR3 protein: CASSLTSGSNEQYF. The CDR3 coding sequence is TGTGCCAGCAGCCTAACTAGCGGGAGTAACGAGCAGTACTTC.

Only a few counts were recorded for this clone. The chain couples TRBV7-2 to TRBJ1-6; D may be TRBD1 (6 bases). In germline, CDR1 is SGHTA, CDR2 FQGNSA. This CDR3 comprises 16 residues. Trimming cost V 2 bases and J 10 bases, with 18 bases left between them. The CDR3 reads CASSLSLGGRGSPLHF. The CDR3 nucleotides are TGTGCCAGCAGCTTATCTTTGGGGGGAAGGGGGTCACCCCTCCACTTT.